A selection of T cell receptor beta chains follows, all from one sample in a study of glioma-infiltrating T cells after dendritic cell vaccination. The assay was immunoSEQ multiplex PCR, and TCRdb's table has in-frame clones only and misses some. The sample lists tens of thousands of clones, around 90% occurring once. Material: blood, obtained before dendritic cell vaccination. These receptors were obtained from a human donor with glioblastoma. Each CDR3 is given with its conserved first and last residue. Fields, in order: D gene, V gene, clone size, J gene, CDR3 protein, CDR3 DNA. The D gene is left open where the match is weak. Not all rows give a size; the values are once, few, many and, for expanded clones, a class.

d_call: .; v_call: TRBV19; clone_size: .; j_call: TRBJ1-5; cdr3_aa: CASSIVRDGAGQPQHF; cdr3_nt: TGTGCCAGTAGTATAGTACGGGACGGAGCGGGTCAGCCCCAGCATTTT
d_call: TRBD1; v_call: TRBV6-5; clone_size: .; j_call: TRBJ2-3; cdr3_aa: CASSRGTGTDTQYF; cdr3_nt: TGTGCCAGCAGTAGGGGGACAGGGACAGATACGCAGTATTTT
d_call: .; v_call: TRBV30; clone_size: .; j_call: TRBJ2-7; cdr3_aa: CAWGGFAYEQYF; cdr3_nt: TGTGCCTGGGGCGGGTTTGCTTACGAGCAGTACTTC
d_call: .; v_call: TRBV27; clone_size: once; j_call: TRBJ1-3; cdr3_aa: CASPIWGLKFFGNTIYF; cdr3_nt: TGTGCCAGCCCGATTTGGGGCCTTAAGTTCTTTGGAAACACCATATATTTT
d_call: .; v_call: TRBV5-5; clone_size: .; j_call: TRBJ2-1; cdr3_aa: CASSLAARGSYNEQFF; cdr3_nt: TGTGCCAGCAGCTTGGCCGCTCGGGGATCCTACAATGAGCAGTTCTTC
d_call: TRBD1; v_call: TRBV30; clone_size: .; j_call: TRBJ2-7; cdr3_aa: CAWSGTGGNEQYF; cdr3_nt: TGTGCCTGGAGTGGGACAGGGGGCAACGAGCAGTACTTC
d_call: .; v_call: TRBV12-5; clone_size: .; j_call: TRBJ2-2; cdr3_aa: CASGFRGVITGELFF; cdr3_nt: TGTGCTAGTGGTTTTAGGGGCGTCATCACCGGGGAGCTGTTTTTT
d_call: TRBD1; v_call: TRBV11-3; clone_size: .; j_call: TRBJ1-6; cdr3_aa: CASSLGQGASNSPLNF; cdr3_nt: TGTGCCAGCAGCTTAGGACAGGGGGCGAGTAATTCACCCCTCAACTTT
d_call: TRBD2; v_call: TRBV18; clone_size: .; j_call: TRBJ2-3; cdr3_aa: CASSAGTSGADTQYF; cdr3_nt: TGTGCCAGCTCCGCGGGGACTAGCGGGGCAGATACGCAGTATTTT
d_call: .; v_call: TRBV6-1; clone_size: .; j_call: TRBJ2-7; cdr3_aa: CASSGLANPSYEQYF; cdr3_nt: TGTGCCAGCAGTGGCTTGGCCAATCCTTCCTACGAGCAGTACTTC
d_call: .; v_call: TRBV12-5; clone_size: .; j_call: TRBJ2-3; cdr3_aa: CASGFQRKITDTQYF; cdr3_nt: TGTGCTAGTGGTTTCCAGCGGAAAATCACAGATACGCAGTATTTT
d_call: .; v_call: TRBV2; clone_size: .; j_call: TRBJ2-4; cdr3_aa: CASSLQGETNIQYF; cdr3_nt: TGTGCCAGCAGCTTACAGGGCGAAACTAACATTCAGTACTTC
d_call: .; v_call: TRBV10-3; clone_size: .; j_call: TRBJ2-7; cdr3_aa: CAITGDSYEQYF; cdr3_nt: TGTGCCATCACGGGAGACTCCTACGAGCAGTACTTC
d_call: .; v_call: TRBV7-9; clone_size: .; j_call: TRBJ1-2; cdr3_aa: CASSLGTGYGYTF; cdr3_nt: TGTGCCAGCAGCTTAGGTACAGGGTATGGCTACACCTTC
d_call: .; v_call: TRBV10-2; clone_size: .; j_call: TRBJ1-1; cdr3_aa: CASSEGGVGRAEAFF; cdr3_nt: TGCGCCAGCAGTGAAGGAGGGGTTGGCCGGGCTGAAGCTTTCTTT
d_call: TRBD2; v_call: TRBV6-4; clone_size: .; j_call: TRBJ2-3; cdr3_aa: CASRSSGGGTDTQYF; cdr3_nt: TGTGCCAGCAGGAGTAGCGGGGGGGGCACAGATACGCAGTATTTT
d_call: .; v_call: TRBV4-1; clone_size: .; j_call: TRBJ2-7; cdr3_aa: CASSQDLAYEQYF; cdr3_nt: TGCGCCAGCAGCCAAGATTTAGCCTACGAGCAGTACTTC
d_call: .; v_call: TRBV29-1; clone_size: .; j_call: TRBJ1-6; cdr3_aa: CSVAVQANSPLHF; cdr3_nt: TGCAGCGTTGCGGTACAGGCTAATTCACCCCTCCACTTT
d_call: TRBD1; v_call: TRBV28; clone_size: .; j_call: TRBJ2-1; cdr3_aa: CACEGQGSYNEQFF; cdr3_nt: TGTGCCTGCGAGGGACAGGGCTCCTACAATGAGCAGTTCTTC
d_call: TRBD2; v_call: TRBV6-1; clone_size: .; j_call: TRBJ2-6; cdr3_aa: CASSERGGHPTPTGANVLTF; cdr3_nt: TGTGCCAGCAGTGAACGGGGGGGGCACCCAACTCCTACTGGGGCCAACGTCCTGACTTTC
d_call: .; v_call: TRBV7-9; clone_size: .; j_call: TRBJ2-1; cdr3_aa: CASSLAGDLNEQFF; cdr3_nt: TGTGCCAGCAGCTTAGCGGGGGACTTGAATGAGCAGTTCTTC
d_call: .; v_call: TRBV5-1; clone_size: .; j_call: TRBJ2-7; cdr3_aa: CASSPTVLAYEQYF; cdr3_nt: TGCGCCAGCAGCCCGACAGTCCTCGCCTACGAGCAGTACTTC
d_call: .; v_call: TRBV30; clone_size: .; j_call: TRBJ2-1; cdr3_aa: CAWNWGGADEQFF; cdr3_nt: TGTGCCTGGAATTGGGGCGGGGCGGATGAGCAGTTCTTC
d_call: .; v_call: TRBV27; clone_size: once; j_call: TRBJ2-6; cdr3_aa: CASSFQGSLSGANVLTF; cdr3_nt: TGTGCCAGCAGTTTCCAGGGTTCCCTCTCTGGGGCCAACGTCCTGACTTTC
d_call: .; v_call: TRBV6-6; clone_size: .; j_call: TRBJ1-2; cdr3_aa: CASSYASDSLPYGYTF; cdr3_nt: TGTGCCAGCAGTTACGCAAGCGACAGCCTTCCCTATGGCTACACCTTC
d_call: TRBD1; v_call: TRBV7-9; clone_size: .; j_call: TRBJ2-2; cdr3_aa: CASRASGTGGNTGELFF; cdr3_nt: TGTGCCAGCAGAGCATCAGGGACAGGGGGAAACACCGGGGAGCTGTTTTTT
d_call: .; v_call: TRBV5-6; clone_size: .; j_call: TRBJ2-1; cdr3_aa: CASSLWRTAYNEQFF; cdr3_nt: TGTGCCAGCAGCTTGTGGCGGACAGCGTACAATGAGCAGTTCTTC
d_call: TRBD1; v_call: TRBV5-1; clone_size: .; j_call: TRBJ1-4; cdr3_aa: CASSDGQVGFEKLFF; cdr3_nt: TGCGCCAGCAGCGATGGACAGGTGGGGTTTGAAAAACTGTTTTTT
d_call: .; v_call: TRBV6-1; clone_size: .; j_call: TRBJ1-4; cdr3_aa: CASSVDMWNEKLFF; cdr3_nt: TGTGCCAGCAGCGTGGACATGTGGAATGAAAAACTGTTTTTT
d_call: .; v_call: TRBV9; clone_size: .; j_call: TRBJ2-4; cdr3_aa: CASSRISEHLAKNIQYF; cdr3_nt: TGTGCCAGCAGCCGAATTTCGGAGCATCTAGCCAAAAACATTCAGTACTTC
d_call: .; v_call: TRBV11-2; clone_size: once; j_call: TRBJ2-1; cdr3_aa: CASSPRRDLNNEQFF; cdr3_nt: TGTGCCAGCAGCCCGCGTCGAGACTTGAACAATGAGCAGTTCTTC
d_call: .; v_call: TRBV6-5; clone_size: .; j_call: TRBJ2-7; cdr3_aa: CASSLQGDSYEQYF; cdr3_nt: TGTGCCAGCAGTCTACAAGGAGACTCCTACGAGCAGTACTTC
d_call: TRBD1; v_call: TRBV6-1; clone_size: .; j_call: TRBJ1-1; cdr3_aa: CASTDRGIGYTEAFF; cdr3_nt: TGTGCCAGCACCGACAGGGGGATCGGATACACTGAAGCTTTCTTT
d_call: .; v_call: TRBV5-1; clone_size: .; j_call: TRBJ1-1; cdr3_aa: CASSLGGGAAEAFF; cdr3_nt: TGCGCCAGCAGCTTGGGGGGTGGGGCGGCTGAAGCTTTCTTT
d_call: .; v_call: TRBV11-3; clone_size: .; j_call: TRBJ1-1; cdr3_aa: CASSSGQFSEAFF; cdr3_nt: TGTGCCAGCAGTTCCGGACAGTTCTCTGAAGCTTTCTTT
d_call: .; v_call: TRBV5-1; clone_size: .; j_call: TRBJ1-1; cdr3_aa: CASSSGVPVRDEAFF; cdr3_nt: TGCGCCAGCAGCTCCGGGGTCCCCGTTCGGGATGAAGCTTTCTTT